The clone carrying this TCR beta chain was seen a single time. Antigen specificity is unknown. V was shortened by 5 bases and J by 0 bases, with 7 bases between the two germline ends. Per germline, CDR1 MDHEN and CDR2 SYDVKM. There are 13 residues in the CDR3. Each subset's genomic DNA was split evenly across several immunoSEQ plates. Libraries were prepared by immunoSEQ multiplex PCR; TCRdb keeps only in-frame clonotypes and omits some of them. Of more than 400,000 clones listed, 95% to 97% are singletons. This specimen belongs to a study of shared clonotypes between healthy human individuals. Overall study findings and caveats: Rarefaction gave evidence that sorted-subset sequencing remained incomplete despite large depth.

This chain joins TRBV28 and TRBJ1-1; D is undetermined. Sequenced material: naive CD4+ T cells sorted from blood. As for subset: CD45RA+ positively selected. The source of this sequence is a woman aged 25 to 39 in good health. CDR3 DNA: TGTGCCAGCAGTCTCCGGTTGAACACTGAAGCTTTCTTT. It yields the protein CASSLRLNTEAFF.